This entry is about one TCR beta chain. Its matching antigen is unknown. The method was immunoSEQ multiplex PCR; TCRdb's version includes in-frame clones alone and lacks a portion of them. The sample yields over 35,000 clones, around 84% seen once. This sample was taken from a study of STAT5B mutations in CD4+ large granular lymphocyte leukemia. Study in general: Among healthy controls, a particular HLA allele went with more CDR3 'QG' motifs.

Study results and caveats: TRBV06-family usage was enriched in top patient clones (8/27) versus controls (2/35). No patients shared main leukemic clonotypes, though 25% to 30% appeared at low frequency elsewhere. Data were not HLA-matched across samples.

The CDR3 is 13 amino acids. V lost 5 bases and J lost 6, with 12 bases in between. Germline CDR1 MGHRA, CDR2 YSYEKL. J is TRBJ2-3 and V is TRBV4-1; a possible D gene is TRBD1 (6 bases). This clonotype originated in a human donor in good health. The source material was CD4+ T cells from blood buffy coats. CDR3 DNA sequence: TGCGCCAGCAGCTCTCAGGGGCTGGATACGCAGTATTTT. Protein product: CASSSQGLDTQYF.